The rows below give T cell receptor beta chains drawn from one sample of a study of Ad26.COV2.S vaccination and SARS-CoV-2 variants. Sequencing used immunoSEQ multiplex PCR; TCRdb keeps in-frame clones, though not all of them. The data contain some 250,000 clones, around 89% of them singletons. This sample comprised peripheral blood, obtained in a trial of Ad26.COV2.S vaccine versus placebo. All receptors derive from a person aged 18-65 years who received the Ad26.COV2.S COVID-19 vaccine or a placebo. Both conserved end residues are part of each CDR3. The order of the fields is V gene, D gene, J gene, clone size, CDR3 DNA, CDR3 protein. D genes are given only for firm matches. Clone size is given for some rows only: seen once, a few or many times, or a class if the clone is expanded.

TRBV3-1/TRBV3-2,TRBD2,TRBJ2-3,.,TGTGCCAGCAGCCCACTAGCGGGAGGTACAGATACGCAGTATTTT,CASSPLAGGTDTQYF
TRBV9,TRBD2,TRBJ2-7,.,TGTGCCAGCAGCCTGGGCGGGGGAACCTACGAGCAGTACTTC,CASSLGGGTYEQYF
TRBV15,TRBD2,TRBJ2-3,once,TGTGCCACCAGCAGAGATCGAGCGGGGGGAAATACGCAGTATTTT,CATSRDRAGGNTQYF
TRBV7-3,TRBD1,TRBJ1-1,.,TGTGCCAGCAGCCTCGGACAGGGGGCCACTGAAGCTTTCTTT,CASSLGQGATEAFF
TRBV12-3/TRBV12-4,.,TRBJ1-2,.,TGTGCCAGCACCGTAAGGGCCAACTATGGCTACACCTTC,CASTVRANYGYTF
TRBV5-6,TRBD1,TRBJ1-2,.,TGTGCCAGCAGCTTGGGTGGACAGGGGGACTATGGCTACACCTTC,CASSLGGQGDYGYTF
TRBV5-1,.,TRBJ2-5,.,TGCGCCAGCAGCTTGGGAACATACCAAGAGACCCAGTACTTC,CASSLGTYQETQYF
TRBV15,.,TRBJ1-2,.,TGTGCCACCAGCAGAGACACGACAGGAATGGGTGACTATGGCTACACCTTC,CATSRDTTGMGDYGYTF
TRBV7-2,TRBD2,TRBJ2-5,.,TGTGCCAGCAGCTTAGACGGGACTAGCGGGAGGGCCTGGGTAGAGACCCAGTACTTC,CASSLDGTSGRAWVETQYF
TRBV5-6,TRBD1,TRBJ2-7,.,TGTGCCAGCAGCCCCCCCGGGACAGATTACGAGCAGTACTTC,CASSPPGTDYEQYF
TRBV9,TRBD1,TRBJ2-3,.,TGTGCCAGCAGCGTAGGGAGGACAGGGCTATTTCTGAGCACAGATACGCAGTATTTT,CASSVGRTGLFLSTDTQYF
TRBV9,.,TRBJ1-1,.,TGTGCCAGCAGCGGAGGGGAAGGTGGGGCTCAGAACACTGAAGCTTTCTTT,CASSGGEGGAQNTEAFF
TRBV25-1,TRBD1,TRBJ1-1,.,TGTGCCAGCAGTGTCCCAGGGGGGAGCACTGAAGCTTTCTTT,CASSVPGGSTEAFF
TRBV4-3,.,TRBJ2-5,.,TGCGCCAGCAGCCAAGTTGGGACTCCTCCCGGAGAGACCCAGTACTTC,CASSQVGTPPGETQYF
TRBV7-6,.,TRBJ2-2,.,TGTGCCAGCAGCTTAGTCGCAGGGGGGACCGGGGAGCTGTTTTTT,CASSLVAGGTGELFF
TRBV28,TRBD2,TRBJ2-1,.,TGTGCCAGCAGTGCTAGACTAGCGGGAGGGTACAATGAGCAGTTCTTC,CASSARLAGGYNEQFF
TRBV4-2,.,TRBJ2-3,.,TGTGCCAGCAGCCAAGAATGGGGATTACTAGATACGCAGTATTTT,CASSQEWGLLDTQYF
TRBV28,TRBD1,TRBJ1-6,.,TGTGCCAGCAGTTCCCCCCGGACAGGGAGCTATAATTCACCCCTCCACTTT,CASSSPRTGSYNSPLHF
TRBV7-3,.,TRBJ1-1,.,TGTGCCAGCAGCCCTTGGGTTGGGGGACCGAACACTGAAGCTTTCTTT,CASSPWVGGPNTEAFF
TRBV27,TRBD1,TRBJ1-6,.,TGTGCCAGCAGTCCGCGTGGGACAGGGGATTCACCCCTCCACTTT,CASSPRGTGDSPLHF
TRBV28,TRBD1,TRBJ1-6,.,TGTGCCACCCAGACAGGGGGAAATTCACCCCTCCACTTT,CATQTGGNSPLHF
TRBV6-5,.,TRBJ1-1,.,TGTGCCAGCAGTTACAGCAGGGTCAACACTGAAGCTTTCTTT,CASSYSRVNTEAFF
TRBV27,TRBD1,TRBJ2-6,.,TGTGCCAGCAGTCCGCGGACAGGGGCTGGGGCCAACGTCCTGACTTTC,CASSPRTGAGANVLTF
TRBV20-1,.,TRBJ2-3,.,TGCAGTGCTAGTCAATTACGGGTTTTGGGCACAGATACGCAGTATTTT,CSASQLRVLGTDTQYF
TRBV2,.,TRBJ1-1,.,TGTGCCAGCAGGCCGCAGGGGAACACTGAAGCTTTCTTT,CASRPQGNTEAFF
TRBV7-3,.,TRBJ2-7,.,TGTGCCAGCAGCTTAACCCCGGGACCATCCTACGAGCAGTACTTC,CASSLTPGPSYEQYF
TRBV3-1/TRBV3-2,TRBD1,TRBJ1-2,.,TGTGCCAGCAGCCAAGGTTATTGGGACAGCGCCTTGTCAATCTATGGCTACACCTTC,CASSQGYWDSALSIYGYTF
TRBV7-2,TRBD1,TRBJ1-1,.,TGTGCCAGCAGCTTAGGGACAGGGTACTCTGAAGCTTTCTTT,CASSLGTGYSEAFF
TRBV11-2,TRBD2,TRBJ2-2,.,TGTGCCAGCATCCAGATGGGGGGGACCGGGGAGCTGTTTTTT,CASIQMGGTGELFF
TRBV7-9,.,TRBJ2-1,.,TGTGCCAGCAGCCTGGACCTCCGTTACAATGAGCAGTTCTTC,CASSLDLRYNEQFF
TRBV4-3,.,TRBJ2-4,.,TGCGCCAGCAGCCAAGTGAGGGGCCCGGCCCAATTACCCAAAAACATTCAGTACTTC,CASSQVRGPAQLPKNIQYF
TRBV19,TRBD1,TRBJ2-7,.,TGTGCCAGTAGTATCTACAGGGGTGCCTACGAGCAGTACTTC,CASSIYRGAYEQYF
TRBV29-1,.,TRBJ2-3,.,TGCAGCGACCGAAGAGGAGATACGCAGTATTTT,CSDRRGDTQYF
TRBV7-2,.,TRBJ2-2,.,TGTGCCAGCAGCTTTCGGCCGCAGAGTGCCGGGGAGCTGTTTTTT,CASSFRPQSAGELFF
TRBV30,.,TRBJ2-2,.,TGTGCCTGGAGACCTTTACAGGTTACCGGGGAGCTGTTTTTT,CAWRPLQVTGELFF
TRBV6-2/TRBV6-3,.,TRBJ2-7,.,TGTGCCAGCAGTTACTCCCCAGGCTCACCCTACGAGCAGTACTTC,CASSYSPGSPYEQYF
TRBV28,TRBD1,TRBJ1-2,.,TGTGCCAGCAGGATGACAGGGGTTCAATATGGCTACACCTTC,CASRMTGVQYGYTF
TRBV10-3,.,TRBJ2-1,.,TGTGCCATCAGAGCGAACAATGAGCAGTTCTTC,CAIRANNEQFF
TRBV30,TRBD1,TRBJ1-4,.,TGTGCCTGGAGTGGGGGGACAGGCGGTGAAAAACTGTTTTTT,CAWSGGTGGEKLFF
TRBV5-4,.,TRBJ2-5,once,TGTGCCAGCAGCTTGGATTGGGGGATAGGAGAGACCCAGTACTTC,CASSLDWGIGETQYF
TRBV5-1,.,TRBJ1-2,once,TGCGCCAGCAGCCCAACTAACTATGGCTACACCTTC,CASSPTNYGYTF
TRBV7-8,TRBD1,TRBJ2-1,.,TGTGCCAGCAGCTTAGTCAGGGGGAACAATGAGCAGTTCTTC,CASSLVRGNNEQFF
TRBV7-2,TRBD2,TRBJ2-7,.,TGTGCCAGCACCGTGGTAGCGGGGGGCGCCTACGAGCAGTACTTC,CASTVVAGGAYEQYF
TRBV12-3/TRBV12-4,.,TRBJ2-7,.,TGTGCCAGTGCAGGGAATTCCCACGAGCAGTACTTC,CASAGNSHEQYF
TRBV27,.,TRBJ2-7,.,TGTGCCAGCAGTTTGGGGCGCGGGCCCACCTACGAGCAGTACTTC,CASSLGRGPTYEQYF
TRBV6-6,.,TRBJ2-7,.,TGTGCCAGCATGGGAGATTGGATTTACGAGCAGTACTTC,CASMGDWIYEQYF
TRBV30,TRBD1,TRBJ2-2,.,TGTGCCAGACAGGGGTCCCATAACACCGGGGAGCTGTTTTTT,CARQGSHNTGELFF
TRBV3-1/TRBV3-2,.,TRBJ2-1,.,TGTGCCAGCAGCCGATCAAGGGGGCAGTTCTTC,CASSRSRGQFF
TRBV28,.,TRBJ2-1,.,TGTGCCAGCAGTTCCCTTGGGCCGGGTAAGCAGTTCTTC,CASSSLGPGKQFF
TRBV5-1,.,TRBJ2-7,.,TGCGCCAGCAGCGCGGGCTGGGGGGGCGAAAACCACGAGCAGTACTTC,CASSAGWGGENHEQYF
TRBV27,TRBD1,TRBJ1-4,.,TGTGCCAGCAGAATGACAGGGGTTGAAAAACTGTTTTTT,CASRMTGVEKLFF